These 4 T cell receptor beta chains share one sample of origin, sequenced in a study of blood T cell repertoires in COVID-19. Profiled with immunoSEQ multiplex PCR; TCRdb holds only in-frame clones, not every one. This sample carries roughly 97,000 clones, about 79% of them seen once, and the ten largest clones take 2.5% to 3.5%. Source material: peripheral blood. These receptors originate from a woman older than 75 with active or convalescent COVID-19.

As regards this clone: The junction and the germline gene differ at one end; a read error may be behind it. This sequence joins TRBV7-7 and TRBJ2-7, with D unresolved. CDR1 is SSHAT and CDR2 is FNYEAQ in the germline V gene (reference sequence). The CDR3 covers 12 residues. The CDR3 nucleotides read TGTGCTAGCAGTAACGGTCCCTACGAGCAGTACTTC. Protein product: CASSNGPYEQYF.

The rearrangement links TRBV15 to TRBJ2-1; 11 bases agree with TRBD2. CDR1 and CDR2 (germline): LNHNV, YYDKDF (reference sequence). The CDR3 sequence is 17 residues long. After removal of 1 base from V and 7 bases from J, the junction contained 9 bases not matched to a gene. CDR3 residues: CATSRGTSGSVGNEQFF. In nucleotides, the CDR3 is TGTGCCACCAGCAGAGGGACTAGCGGGTCGGTCGGGAATGAGCAGTTCTTC. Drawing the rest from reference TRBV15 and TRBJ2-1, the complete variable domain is DAMVIQNPRYQVTQFGKPVTLSCSQTLNHNVMYWYQQKSSQAPKLLFHYYDKDFNNEADTPDNFQSRRPNTSFCFLDIRSPGLGDTAMYLCATSRGTSGSVGNEQFFGPGTRLTVL.

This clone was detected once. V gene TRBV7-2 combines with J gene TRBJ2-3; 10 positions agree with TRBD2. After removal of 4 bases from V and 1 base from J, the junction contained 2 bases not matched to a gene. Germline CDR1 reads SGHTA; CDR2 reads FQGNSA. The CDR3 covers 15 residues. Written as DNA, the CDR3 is TGTGCCAGCAGCTCACTAGCGGGACGCACAGATACGCAGTATTTT. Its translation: CASSSLAGRTDTQYF.

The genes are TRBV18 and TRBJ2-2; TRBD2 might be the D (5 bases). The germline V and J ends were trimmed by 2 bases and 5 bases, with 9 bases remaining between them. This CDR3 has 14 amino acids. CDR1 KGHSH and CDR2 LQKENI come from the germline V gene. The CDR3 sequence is CASSPVSGTGELFF. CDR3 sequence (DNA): TGTGCCAGCTCACCAGTTTCGGGGACCGGGGAGCTGTTTTTT.